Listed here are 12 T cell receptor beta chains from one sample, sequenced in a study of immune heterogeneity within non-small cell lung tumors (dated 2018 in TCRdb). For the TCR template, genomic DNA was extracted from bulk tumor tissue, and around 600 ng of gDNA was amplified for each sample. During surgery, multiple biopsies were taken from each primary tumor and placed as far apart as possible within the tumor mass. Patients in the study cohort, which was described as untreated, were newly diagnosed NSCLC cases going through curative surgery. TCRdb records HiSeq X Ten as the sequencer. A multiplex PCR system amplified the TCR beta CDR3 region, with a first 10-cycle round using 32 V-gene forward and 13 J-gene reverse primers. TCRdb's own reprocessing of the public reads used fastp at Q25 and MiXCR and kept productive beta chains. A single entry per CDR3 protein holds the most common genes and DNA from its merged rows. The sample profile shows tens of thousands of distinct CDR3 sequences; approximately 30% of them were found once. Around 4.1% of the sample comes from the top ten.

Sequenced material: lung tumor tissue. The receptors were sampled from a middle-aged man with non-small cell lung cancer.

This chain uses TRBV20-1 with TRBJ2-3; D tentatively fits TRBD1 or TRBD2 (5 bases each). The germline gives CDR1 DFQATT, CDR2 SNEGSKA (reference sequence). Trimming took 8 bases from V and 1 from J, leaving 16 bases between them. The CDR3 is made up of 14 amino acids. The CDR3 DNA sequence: TGCAGTCAACGGTGGGGGAGTCGCACAGATACGCAGTATTTT. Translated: CSQRWGSRTDTQYF.

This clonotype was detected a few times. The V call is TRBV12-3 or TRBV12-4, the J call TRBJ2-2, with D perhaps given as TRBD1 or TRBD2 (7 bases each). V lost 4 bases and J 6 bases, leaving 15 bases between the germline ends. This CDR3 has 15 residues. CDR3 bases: TGTGCCAGCAGTTCCCAGGGGGGGGGGGCCGGGGAGCTGTTTTTT. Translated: CASSSQGGGAGELFF.

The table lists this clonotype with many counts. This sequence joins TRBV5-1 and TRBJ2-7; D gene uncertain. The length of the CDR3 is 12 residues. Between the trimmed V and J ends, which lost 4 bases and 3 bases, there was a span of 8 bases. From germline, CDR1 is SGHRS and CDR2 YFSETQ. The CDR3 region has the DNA TGCGCCAGCAGCCAGGATTTCTACGAGCAGTACTTC. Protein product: CASSQDFYEQYF.

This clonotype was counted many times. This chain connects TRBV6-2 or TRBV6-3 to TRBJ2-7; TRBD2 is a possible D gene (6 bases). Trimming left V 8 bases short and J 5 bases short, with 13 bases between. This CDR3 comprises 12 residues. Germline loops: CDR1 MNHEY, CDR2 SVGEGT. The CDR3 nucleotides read TGTGCCAGCTACGGGGGACCCCACGAGCAGTACTTC. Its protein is CASYGGPHEQYF.

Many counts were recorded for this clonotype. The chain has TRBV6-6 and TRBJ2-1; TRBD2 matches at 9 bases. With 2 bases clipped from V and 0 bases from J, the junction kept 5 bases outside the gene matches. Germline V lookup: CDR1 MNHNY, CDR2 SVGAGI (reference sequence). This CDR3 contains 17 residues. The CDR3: CASSYDRAGGSYNEQFF. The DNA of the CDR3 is TGTGCCAGCAGTTACGACCGAGCGGGAGGCTCCTACAATGAGCAGTTCTTC.

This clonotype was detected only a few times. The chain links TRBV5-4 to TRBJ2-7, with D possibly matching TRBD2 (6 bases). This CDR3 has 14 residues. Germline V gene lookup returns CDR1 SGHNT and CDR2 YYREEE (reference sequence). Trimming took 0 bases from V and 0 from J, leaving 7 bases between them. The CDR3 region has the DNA TGTGCCAGCAGCTTGGGACTAGGCTCCTACGAGCAGTACTTC. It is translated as CASSLGLGSYEQYF.

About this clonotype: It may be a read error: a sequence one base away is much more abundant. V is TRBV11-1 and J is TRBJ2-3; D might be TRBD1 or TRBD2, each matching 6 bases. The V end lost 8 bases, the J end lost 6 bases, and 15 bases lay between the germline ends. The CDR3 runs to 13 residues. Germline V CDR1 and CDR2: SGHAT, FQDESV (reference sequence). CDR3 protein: CASGSGAGDTQYF. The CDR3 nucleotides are TGTGCCAGCGGCTCAGGGGCGGGGGATACGCAGTATTTT.

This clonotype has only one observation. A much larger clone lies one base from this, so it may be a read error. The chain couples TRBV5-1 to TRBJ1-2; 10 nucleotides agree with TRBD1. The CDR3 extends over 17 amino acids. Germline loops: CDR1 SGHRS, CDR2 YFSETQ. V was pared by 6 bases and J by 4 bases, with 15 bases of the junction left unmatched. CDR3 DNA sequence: TGCGCCAGCACTGTTGCCGGACAGGGGGTAAATGCCTATGGCTACACCTTC. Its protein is CASTVAGQGVNAYGYTF. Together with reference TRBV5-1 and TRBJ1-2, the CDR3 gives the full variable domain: KAGVTQTPRYLIKTRGQQVTLSCSPISGHRSVSWYQQTPGQGLQFLFEYFSETQRNKGNFPGRFSGRQFSNSRSEMNVSTLELGDSALYLCASTVAGQGVNAYGYTFGSGTRLTVV.

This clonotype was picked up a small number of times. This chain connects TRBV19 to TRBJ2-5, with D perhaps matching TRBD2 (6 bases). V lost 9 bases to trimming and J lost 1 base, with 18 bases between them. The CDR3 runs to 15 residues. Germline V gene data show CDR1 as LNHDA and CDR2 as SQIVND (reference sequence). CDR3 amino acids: CASRRGSAAQETQYF. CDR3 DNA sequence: TGTGCCAGCCGCCGGGGGAGCGCCGCCCAAGAGACCCAGTACTTC.

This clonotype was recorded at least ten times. CDR3 DNA sequence: TGTGCCAGTAGTTTCCGGGACAGACTAGCCTACGAGCAGTACTTC. It specifies CASSFRDRLAYEQYF. The chain uses TRBV19 and TRBJ2-7, with D perhaps matching TRBD1 (7 bases). The CDR3 is 15 amino acids. V gave up 5 bases and J gave up 2 bases, with 16 bases separating them. Germline assignment: CDR1 LNHDA and CDR2 SQIVND (reference sequence). Full variable domain (missing parts from reference TRBV19 and TRBJ2-7): DGGITQSPKYLFRKEGQNVTLSCEQNLNHDAMYWYRQDPGQGLRLIYYSQIVNDFQKGDIAEGYSVSREKKESFPLTVTSAQKNPTAFYLCASSFRDRLAYEQYFGPGTRLTVT.

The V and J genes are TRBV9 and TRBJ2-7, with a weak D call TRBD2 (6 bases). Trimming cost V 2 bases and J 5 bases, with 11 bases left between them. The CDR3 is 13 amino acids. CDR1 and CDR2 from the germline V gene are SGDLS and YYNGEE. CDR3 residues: CASSVTSSDEQYF. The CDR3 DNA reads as TGTGCCAGCAGCGTGACTAGTTCAGACGAGCAGTACTTC.

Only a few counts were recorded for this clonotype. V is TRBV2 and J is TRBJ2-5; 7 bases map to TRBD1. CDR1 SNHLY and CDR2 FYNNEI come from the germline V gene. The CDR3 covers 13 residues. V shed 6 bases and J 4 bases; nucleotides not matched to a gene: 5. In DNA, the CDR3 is TGTGCCAGCAGAAGGGGGCTGGGAGAGACCCAGTACTTC. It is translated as CASRRGLGETQYF.